This TCR beta chain was observed in a study of immune cell composition in non-small cell lung cancer. Study-wide background: Tumours were mainly lung adenocarcinoma or squamous cell carcinoma. General study points: Lung adenocarcinomas had lower top 10 clone scores and clonality than squamous tumours. In adenocarcinoma, maximal tumour-associated clone frequency tracked TIL tumour reactivity.

Frozen unsorted single-cell suspensions supplied the genomic DNA. Sequencing used immunoSEQ multiplex PCR; TCRdb keeps in-frame clones, though not all of them. The data hold a few thousand clones, with around 70% observed a single time. Worth noting for this clone: As yet, its antigen is unknown.

This CDR3 spans 15 amino acids. CDR1 is SGHRS and CDR2 is YFSETQ in the germline V gene. The germline V and J ends were trimmed by 0 bases and 6 bases, with 15 bases remaining between them. The chain is built from TRBV5-1 and TRBJ1-1; perhaps TRBD1 as D (6 bases). The source is a human donor with non-small cell lung cancer. Material: lung tumor tissue. The CDR3 region is CASSLGGTRSAEAFF. The CDR3 DNA sequence: TGCGCCAGCAGCTTGGGTGGGACAAGATCCGCTGAAGCTTTCTTT.